A selection of T cell receptor beta chains follows, all from one sample in a study of shared clonotypes between healthy human individuals. Method: immunoSEQ multiplex PCR; TCRdb's copy keeps in-frame clones and lacks some. The sample lists a few million clones, approximately 90% occurring once. Sequenced sample: naive CD4+ T cells sorted from blood. The source of these receptors is a man younger than 35 in good health. Each CDR3 is given with its conserved first and last residue. Rows may omit the clone size; those that give it use once, few, many or a size class.

TRBV30	TRBJ1-4	NA	CAWSGGEGQSNEKLFF
TRBV5-6	TRBJ2-7	NA	CASSLVVAGYEQYF
TRBV6-5	TRBJ2-4	NA	CASSYLLSKNIQYF
TRBV6-1	TRBJ2-1	once	CASRDQVGQWDEQFF
TRBV28	TRBJ1-2	NA	CASSLSLTGGNGYTF
TRBV19	TRBJ1-1	NA	CASSPQATGIEAFF
TRBV25-1	TRBJ2-1	NA	CASRGGSYNEQFF
TRBV6-5	TRBJ2-1	NA	CASRPGSDSYNEQFF
TRBV30	TRBJ1-5	NA	CAWSVGGQGNQPQHF
TRBV5-8	TRBJ1-6	NA	CASSLEEGSYNSPLHF
TRBV5-1	TRBJ2-7	NA	CASSLEGTGSDEQYF
TRBV27	TRBJ2-5	NA	CASSLHGGETQYF
TRBV30	TRBJ1-1	few	CAWSKGGGNTEAFF
TRBV27	TRBJ2-6	NA	CASGDLLGANVLTF
TRBV4-1	TRBJ2-3	NA	CASERGSGSPDTQYF
TRBV7-2	TRBJ1-2	NA	CASSLRGRRGYTF
TRBV7-9	TRBJ1-6	NA	CASSSQRWSSYNSPLHF
TRBV6-6	TRBJ2-1	NA	CASSYSSTDYNEQFF
TRBV5-5	TRBJ1-2	NA	CASSSRYTRVGYGYTF
TRBV18	TRBJ1-6	NA	CASSPPVGRDNSPLHF
TRBV7-2	TRBJ1-1	NA	CASSLSGATFRAFF
TRBV7-8	TRBJ2-5	NA	CASSFGNRETQYF
TRBV7-7	TRBJ2-7	NA	CASSLNTLGEQYF
TRBV6-1	TRBJ2-7	NA	CASRETGSYEQYF
TRBV30	TRBJ2-3	NA	CAWNRVVGAADTQYF
TRBV6-1	TRBJ1-1	NA	CASSPGQSATEAFF
TRBV6-1	TRBJ2-2	NA	CASSEGGTTGELFF
TRBV30	TRBJ2-7	NA	CAWMVGRGRSYEQYF
TRBV5-4	TRBJ1-1	NA	CASSLDRWVTEAFF
TRBV28	TRBJ1-2	NA	CASRGQGTHGYTF
TRBV11-2	TRBJ1-2	NA	CASSPPDGYGYTF